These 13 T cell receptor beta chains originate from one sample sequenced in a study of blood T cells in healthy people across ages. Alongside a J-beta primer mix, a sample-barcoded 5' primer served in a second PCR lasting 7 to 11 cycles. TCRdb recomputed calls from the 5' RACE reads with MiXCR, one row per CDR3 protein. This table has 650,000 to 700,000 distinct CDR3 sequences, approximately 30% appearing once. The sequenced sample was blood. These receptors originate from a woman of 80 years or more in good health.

The CDR3 DNA is TGTGCCAGCTCACATGGACAGGGCTCGGACACTGAAGCTTTCTTT. Amino acids: CASSHGQGSDTEAFF. J is TRBJ1-1 and V is TRBV18; 8 bases are shared with TRBD1. This CDR3 comprises 15 residues. The junction had 7 bases not matched to a gene; V was cut back by 4 bases and J by 3 bases. Germline CDR1 is KGHSH and CDR2 is LQKENI.

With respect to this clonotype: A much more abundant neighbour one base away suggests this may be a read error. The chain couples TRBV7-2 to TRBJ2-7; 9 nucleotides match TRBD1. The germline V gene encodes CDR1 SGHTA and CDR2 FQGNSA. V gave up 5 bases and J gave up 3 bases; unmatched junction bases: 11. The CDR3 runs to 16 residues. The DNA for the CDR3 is TGTGCCAGCAGCCGAGCCCCCGACAGGGGGAGCTACGAGCAGTACTTC. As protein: CASSRAPDRGSYEQYF.

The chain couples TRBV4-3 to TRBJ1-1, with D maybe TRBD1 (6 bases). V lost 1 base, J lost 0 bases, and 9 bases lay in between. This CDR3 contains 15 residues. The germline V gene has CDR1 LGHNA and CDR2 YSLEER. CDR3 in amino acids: CASSQGTAMNTEAFF. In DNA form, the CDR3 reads TGCGCCAGCAGCCAAGGGACAGCAATGAACACTGAAGCTTTCTTT.

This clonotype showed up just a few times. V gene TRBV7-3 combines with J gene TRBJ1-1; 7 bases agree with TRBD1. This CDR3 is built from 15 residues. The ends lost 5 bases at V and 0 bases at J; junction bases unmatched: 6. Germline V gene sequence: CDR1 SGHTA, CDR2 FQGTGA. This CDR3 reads CASSPMGQMNTEAFF. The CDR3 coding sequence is TGTGCCAGCAGCCCGATGGGACAGATGAACACTGAAGCTTTCTTT.

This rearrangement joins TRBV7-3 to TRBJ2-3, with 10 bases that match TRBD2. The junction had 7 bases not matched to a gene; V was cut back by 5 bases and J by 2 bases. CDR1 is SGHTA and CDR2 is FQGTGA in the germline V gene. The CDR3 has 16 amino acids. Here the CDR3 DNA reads TGTGCCAGCAGCAACCAGCGGGGGGGCCTCACAGATACGCAGTATTTT. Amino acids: CASSNQRGGLTDTQYF.

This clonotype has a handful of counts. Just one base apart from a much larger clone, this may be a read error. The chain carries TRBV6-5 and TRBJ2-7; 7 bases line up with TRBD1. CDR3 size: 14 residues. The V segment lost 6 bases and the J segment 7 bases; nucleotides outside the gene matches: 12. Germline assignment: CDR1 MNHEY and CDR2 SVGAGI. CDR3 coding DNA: TGTGCCAGCAGGGGCGGCCGGGACAGCTCAGAGCAGTACTTC. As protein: CASRGGRDSSEQYF.

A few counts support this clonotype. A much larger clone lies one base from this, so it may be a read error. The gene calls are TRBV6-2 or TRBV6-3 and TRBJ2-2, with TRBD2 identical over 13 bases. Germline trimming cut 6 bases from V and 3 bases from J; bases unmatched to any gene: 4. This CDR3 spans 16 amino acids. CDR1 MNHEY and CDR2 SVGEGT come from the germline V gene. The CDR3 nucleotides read TGTGCCAGCAGCCGACTAGCGGGGGGCTACACCGGGGAGCTGTTTTTT. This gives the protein CASSRLAGGYTGELFF.

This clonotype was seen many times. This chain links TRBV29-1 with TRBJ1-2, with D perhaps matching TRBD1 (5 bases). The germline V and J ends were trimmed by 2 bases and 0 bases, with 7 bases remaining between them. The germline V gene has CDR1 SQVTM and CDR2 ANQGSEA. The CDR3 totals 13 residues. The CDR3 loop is CSVEKGPNYGYTF. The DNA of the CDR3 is TGCAGCGTTGAAAAGGGGCCTAACTATGGCTACACCTTC.

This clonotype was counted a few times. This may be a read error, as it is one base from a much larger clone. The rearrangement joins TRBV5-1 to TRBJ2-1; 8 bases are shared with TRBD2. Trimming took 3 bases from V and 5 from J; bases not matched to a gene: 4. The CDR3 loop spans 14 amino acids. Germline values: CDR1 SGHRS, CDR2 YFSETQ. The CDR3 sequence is CASSWSSGNNEQFF. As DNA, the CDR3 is TGCGCCAGCAGCTGGAGTAGCGGGAACAATGAGCAGTTCTTC. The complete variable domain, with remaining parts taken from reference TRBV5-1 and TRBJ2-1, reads KAGVTQTPRYLIKTRGQQVTLSCSPISGHRSVSWYQQTPGQGLQFLFEYFSETQRNKGNFPGRFSGRQFSNSRSEMNVSTLELGDSALYLCASSWSSGNNEQFFGPGTRLTVL.

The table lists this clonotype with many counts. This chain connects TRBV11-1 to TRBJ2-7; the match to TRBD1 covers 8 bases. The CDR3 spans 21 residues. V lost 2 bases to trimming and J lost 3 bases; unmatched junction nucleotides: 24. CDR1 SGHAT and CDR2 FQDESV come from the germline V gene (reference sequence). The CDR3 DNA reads TGTGCCAGCAGCTTATCAGGGGGCGGCGGGGTTGGGGGAGGCTCCTTCTACGAGCAGTACTTC. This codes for CASSLSGGGGVGGGSFYEQYF. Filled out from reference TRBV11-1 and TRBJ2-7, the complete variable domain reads EAEVAQSPRYKITEKSQAVAFWCDPISGHATLYWYRQILGQGPELLVQFQDESVVDDSQLPKDRFSAERLKGVDSTLKIQPAELGDSAMYLCASSLSGGGGVGGGSFYEQYFGPGTRLTVT.

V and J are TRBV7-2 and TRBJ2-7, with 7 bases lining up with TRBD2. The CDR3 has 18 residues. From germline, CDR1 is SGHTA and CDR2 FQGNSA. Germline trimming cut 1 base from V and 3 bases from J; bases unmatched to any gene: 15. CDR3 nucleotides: TGTGCCAGCAGCTTAGAAGCCGGTGTGGGGCTAGCGGTCTACGAGCAGTACTTC. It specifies CASSLEAGVGLAVYEQYF. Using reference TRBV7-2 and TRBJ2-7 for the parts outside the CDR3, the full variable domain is GAGVSQSPSNKVTEKGKDVELRCDPISGHTALYWYRQSLGQGLEFLIYFQGNSAPDKSGLPSDRFSAERTGGSVSTLTIQRTQQEDSAVYLCASSLEAGVGLAVYEQYFGPGTRLTVT.

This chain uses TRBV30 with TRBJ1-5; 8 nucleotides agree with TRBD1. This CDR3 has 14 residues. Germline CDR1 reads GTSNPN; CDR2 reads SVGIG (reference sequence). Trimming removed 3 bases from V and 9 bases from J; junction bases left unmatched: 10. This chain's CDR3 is CAWRVGTGPGPQHF. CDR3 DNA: TGTGCCTGGAGGGTAGGGACAGGTCCGGGGCCCCAGCATTTT.

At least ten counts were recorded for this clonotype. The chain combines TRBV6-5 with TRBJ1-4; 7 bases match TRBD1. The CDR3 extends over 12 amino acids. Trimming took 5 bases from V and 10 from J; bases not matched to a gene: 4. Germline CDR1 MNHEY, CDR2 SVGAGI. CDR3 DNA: TGTGCCAGCAGTGCAGGGGGGGGAAAACTGTTTTTT. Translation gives CASSAGGGKLFF.